This TCR beta chain was sequenced for a study of cytomegalovirus exposure and HLA in healthy donors. Germline V gene data show CDR1 as KGHSH and CDR2 as LQKENI. The V and J ends lost 5 bases and 2 bases, in that order; junction bases with no gene match: 3. The CDR3 sequence is 14 residues long. Whole-study results and caveats: Cytomegalovirus status, reportedly, was diagnosed with high specificity and sensitivity by the classifier. For most TCR sequences rarity was the rule, although some public TCRs occurred in many donors. Subsequent analysis showed first-cohort TCR clusters tending to co-occur in more than 90 validation repertoires.

Sequencing was performed with immunoSEQ multiplex PCR; in TCRdb, only in-frame clones are kept and a portion is missing. The sample holds about 67,000 clones, roughly 92% seen once. Notes on this clone: Antigen unknown.

The donors belonged to the approximately 120-subject validation cohort, separate from the roughly 670-subject first cohort. Sequencing was carried out using PBMCs. This chain links TRBV18 with TRBJ1-5, with 7 bases identical to TRBD1. This sequence was found in a woman aged 18 to 35 in good health and CMV-seronegative. The CDR3 nucleotides read TGTGCCAGCTCAACCACAGGGGGCAATCAGCCCCAGCATTTT. Encoded protein: CASSTTGGNQPQHF.